This is a list of T cell receptor beta chains from one sample in a study of CD8+CD57+ T cells in acquired aplastic anemia. TCRdb processed the reads anew with MiXCR; each CDR3 protein has one entry. The data hold approximately 250,000 distinct CDR3 sequences, with around 82% observed a single time. The sequenced sample consisted of sorted CD4+, CD8+, or CD8+CD57+ T cells (not recorded which) from PBMCs. The receptors derive from a human donor with aplastic anemia. The conserved cysteine and the conserved F or W are not part of the CDR3 here. Not all rows give a size; the values are once, few, many and, for expanded clones, a class.

V: TRBV5-6; size: few; CDR3: ASSLAEGATEQY
V: TRBV11-3; size: once; CDR3: ASSLDLTTQY
V: TRBV10-3; size: -; CDR3: ASRQGLTDTQS
V: TRBV15; size: -; CDR3: ATSSWVGDTNEKLF
V: TRBV7-6; size: -; CDR3: ASTLGRVPAGTNLT
V: TRBV14; size: once; CDR3: ASRMVGTEAFFVLT
V: TRBV4-2; size: many; CDR3: ASSHPLGGRNTIY
V: TRBV5-1; size: -; CDR3: ASSLLEVGKLF
V: TRBV5-4; size: -; CDR3: ASSFTSGTHNEQF
V: TRBV4-2; size: -; CDR3: ASSPLAGTNSGANVLT